This is a list of T cell receptor beta chains from one sample in a study of T cell clonotyping in hematopoietic cell transplantation. TCRdb keeps only in-frame clones here, not all; method: immunoSEQ multiplex PCR. This sample yields nearly 70,000 clones, of which 94% are seen a single time; roughly 1.7% belongs to the top ten. The sample comprised peripheral blood mononuclear cells. Every receptor here comes from a man between 50 and 59 years old in good health. Some clones in this sample may be carry-over from other donors' samples. Both conserved end residues are part of each CDR3. Fields, in order: V gene, J gene, clone size, D gene, CDR3 DNA, CDR3 protein. D genes are given only for firm matches. Rows may omit the clone size; those that give it use once, few, many or a size class.

v_call: TRBV9
j_call: TRBJ2-3
clone_size: NA
d_call: NA
cdr3_nt: TGTGCCAGCAGCTCGTCTGGAGCGCCGTCAGATACGCAGTATTTT
cdr3_aa: CASSSSGAPSDTQYF

v_call: TRBV6-1
j_call: TRBJ1-2
clone_size: once
d_call: TRBD1
cdr3_nt: TGTGCCAGCAGTGAAATCCCGGGACAGGTCGGGTCCTATGGCTACACCTTC
cdr3_aa: CASSEIPGQVGSYGYTF

v_call: TRBV6-4
j_call: TRBJ1-6
clone_size: NA
d_call: TRBD1
cdr3_nt: TGTGCCAGCAGTGACTTAGGACAGGGGGTTTCACCCCTCCACTTT
cdr3_aa: CASSDLGQGVSPLHF

v_call: TRBV2
j_call: TRBJ1-1
clone_size: NA
d_call: NA
cdr3_nt: TGTGCCAGCACCTTGATGGACCTTAAGAACACTGAAGCTTTCTTT
cdr3_aa: CASTLMDLKNTEAFF

v_call: TRBV6-5
j_call: TRBJ2-7
clone_size: NA
d_call: NA
cdr3_nt: TGTGCCAGCAGTCGTGGGGTTTACGAGCAGTACTTC
cdr3_aa: CASSRGVYEQYF

v_call: TRBV5-1
j_call: TRBJ2-7
clone_size: NA
d_call: TRBD2
cdr3_nt: TGCGCCAGCAGCTTCTCTCTTAACCGGCTAGCGGGAGGGCGGTTTTCCTACGAGCAGTACTTC
cdr3_aa: CASSFSLNRLAGGRFSYEQYF

v_call: TRBV5-1
j_call: TRBJ2-5
clone_size: NA
d_call: TRBD1
cdr3_nt: TGCGCCAGCAGCTTGGGGACAGGGGCGGCGAAGACCCAGTACTTC
cdr3_aa: CASSLGTGAAKTQYF

v_call: TRBV6-5
j_call: TRBJ1-5
clone_size: once
d_call: NA
cdr3_nt: TGTGCCAGCGGTCGACAGAGCAATCAGCCCCAGCATTTT
cdr3_aa: CASGRQSNQPQHF

v_call: TRBV7-2
j_call: TRBJ1-2
clone_size: NA
d_call: NA
cdr3_nt: TGTGCCAGCAGCTTAGCGTTTGGCATAGAGTATGGCTACACCTTC
cdr3_aa: CASSLAFGIEYGYTF

v_call: TRBV6-1
j_call: TRBJ2-3
clone_size: NA
d_call: NA
cdr3_nt: TGTGCCAGCAGTGAAAGTTATGGCACAGATACGCAGTATTTT
cdr3_aa: CASSESYGTDTQYF

v_call: TRBV6-1
j_call: TRBJ1-6
clone_size: NA
d_call: NA
cdr3_nt: TGTGCCAGCACGAGCTCCTATAATTCACCCCTCCACTTT
cdr3_aa: CASTSSYNSPLHF

v_call: TRBV5-6
j_call: TRBJ1-5
clone_size: NA
d_call: NA
cdr3_nt: TGTGCCAGCAGCTTGGTTTCGGGGGATCAGCCCCAGCATTTT
cdr3_aa: CASSLVSGDQPQHF

v_call: TRBV6-1
j_call: TRBJ1-4
clone_size: NA
d_call: NA
cdr3_nt: TGTGCCAGCAGGGCCCCCGGAGGCGTTGAAAAACTGTTTTTT
cdr3_aa: CASRAPGGVEKLFF

v_call: TRBV6-5
j_call: TRBJ1-2
clone_size: NA
d_call: NA
cdr3_nt: TGTGCCAGCAGTTACTCTCGGGGGAACTATGGCTACACCTTC
cdr3_aa: CASSYSRGNYGYTF

v_call: TRBV11-2
j_call: TRBJ2-3
clone_size: NA
d_call: NA
cdr3_nt: TGTGCCAGCAGCAAAAATGTTGGGGCAGATACGCAGTATTTT
cdr3_aa: CASSKNVGADTQYF

v_call: TRBV28
j_call: TRBJ2-7
clone_size: NA
d_call: NA
cdr3_nt: TGTGCCAGCAGTTTATCCCCCGGGTTAGGGGCAGTAAGCTACGAGCAGTACTTC
cdr3_aa: CASSLSPGLGAVSYEQYF

v_call: TRBV4-2
j_call: TRBJ1-2
clone_size: NA
d_call: NA
cdr3_nt: TGTGCCAGCAGCCAAGATCCCGACTATGGCTACACCTTC
cdr3_aa: CASSQDPDYGYTF

v_call: TRBV6-1
j_call: TRBJ2-5
clone_size: NA
d_call: TRBD1
cdr3_nt: TGTGCCAGCAGTGAAGGGTGGGGACAGCAAGAGACCCAGTACTTC
cdr3_aa: CASSEGWGQQETQYF

v_call: TRBV2
j_call: TRBJ2-1
clone_size: NA
d_call: NA
cdr3_nt: TGTGCCAGCAGTGATGTGGGTTATGAGCAGTTCTTC
cdr3_aa: CASSDVGYEQFF

v_call: TRBV2
j_call: TRBJ1-2
clone_size: NA
d_call: TRBD1
cdr3_nt: TGTGCCAGCACCCTCGGACAGGAGAACTATGGCTACACCTTC
cdr3_aa: CASTLGQENYGYTF

v_call: TRBV5-8
j_call: TRBJ1-5
clone_size: NA
d_call: TRBD1
cdr3_nt: TGTGCCAGCAGCTCAGGACAGGGGGCACGTCAGCCCCAGCATTTT
cdr3_aa: CASSSGQGARQPQHF

v_call: TRBV12-1
j_call: TRBJ1-5
clone_size: NA
d_call: NA
cdr3_nt: TGTGCCAGCAGCTTTCCAAGGACCTATCGCAATCAGCCCCAGCATTTT
cdr3_aa: CASSFPRTYRNQPQHF

v_call: TRBV6-1
j_call: TRBJ1-2
clone_size: once
d_call: NA
cdr3_nt: TGTGCCAGCAGTGTATTGGACGGGCCAGGCCGCAATGGCTACACCTTC
cdr3_aa: CASSVLDGPGRNGYTF

v_call: TRBV5-1
j_call: TRBJ2-3
clone_size: NA
d_call: NA
cdr3_nt: TGCGCCAGCAGCTCCGTTATGGGGGCCCGCACAGATACGCAGTATTTT
cdr3_aa: CASSSVMGARTDTQYF

v_call: TRBV4-3
j_call: TRBJ1-2
clone_size: NA
d_call: NA
cdr3_nt: TGCGCCAGCAGCCCCTCGGACAGCAACTATGGCTACACCTTC
cdr3_aa: CASSPSDSNYGYTF

v_call: TRBV30
j_call: TRBJ2-3
clone_size: NA
d_call: TRBD2
cdr3_nt: TGTGCCTGGAGTGGCCCTAGCGGGAGGTCCACAGATACGCAGTATTTT
cdr3_aa: CAWSGPSGRSTDTQYF

v_call: TRBV2
j_call: TRBJ1-2
clone_size: NA
d_call: NA
cdr3_nt: TGTGCCAGCGGGGAACAGGGATCTAACTATGGCTACACCTTC
cdr3_aa: CASGEQGSNYGYTF

v_call: TRBV5-1
j_call: TRBJ1-1
clone_size: NA
d_call: NA
cdr3_nt: TGCGCCAGCAGCCCAGGGACGAACACTGAAGCTTTCTTT
cdr3_aa: CASSPGTNTEAFF

v_call: TRBV11-3
j_call: TRBJ1-6
clone_size: NA
d_call: NA
cdr3_nt: TGTGCCAGCAGTACGAGTTTTAATTCACCCCTCCACTTT
cdr3_aa: CASSTSFNSPLHF

v_call: TRBV19
j_call: TRBJ1-2
clone_size: NA
d_call: TRBD1
cdr3_nt: TGTGCCAGTAGTATAGTGTGGTCAGGGGGAAGCCTTGGCTACACCTTC
cdr3_aa: CASSIVWSGGSLGYTF

v_call: TRBV2
j_call: TRBJ1-3
clone_size: NA
d_call: TRBD1
cdr3_nt: TGTGCCAGCAGTCCCGAGACAGGGAGGTCTGGAAACACCATATATTTT
cdr3_aa: CASSPETGRSGNTIYF

v_call: TRBV27
j_call: TRBJ2-7
clone_size: NA
d_call: NA
cdr3_nt: TGTGCCAGCAGTTTATTCTACGAGCAGTACTTC
cdr3_aa: CASSLFYEQYF

v_call: TRBV6-5
j_call: TRBJ2-2
clone_size: NA
d_call: NA
cdr3_nt: TGTGCCAGCAGTTACTCCGAATCGAACACCGGGGAGCTGTTTTTT
cdr3_aa: CASSYSESNTGELFF

v_call: TRBV6-1
j_call: TRBJ1-2
clone_size: NA
d_call: NA
cdr3_nt: TGTGCCAGCAGCCCGCTTACTAGGACCTATGGCTACACCTTC
cdr3_aa: CASSPLTRTYGYTF

v_call: TRBV5-1
j_call: TRBJ2-7
clone_size: NA
d_call: NA
cdr3_nt: TGCGCCAGCAGCTCAAACTCCTACGAGCAGTACTTC
cdr3_aa: CASSSNSYEQYF

v_call: TRBV10-3
j_call: TRBJ2-5
clone_size: NA
d_call: NA
cdr3_nt: TGTGCCATCAGTGACCCAGACGGCCGACGGACCCAGTACTTC
cdr3_aa: CAISDPDGRRTQYF

v_call: TRBV7-2
j_call: TRBJ2-2
clone_size: NA
d_call: NA
cdr3_nt: TGTGCCAGCAGCCAGACTACCTCCACCGGGGAGCTGTTTTTT
cdr3_aa: CASSQTTSTGELFF

v_call: TRBV28
j_call: TRBJ2-7
clone_size: NA
d_call: TRBD1
cdr3_nt: TGTGCCAGCAGTTTATGGGACAGGGAAGACGAGCAGTACTTC
cdr3_aa: CASSLWDREDEQYF

v_call: TRBV6-1
j_call: TRBJ2-5
clone_size: NA
d_call: TRBD2
cdr3_nt: TGTGCCAGCAGTGAAGCGCACAGCGGGGGGCCCCAAGAGACCCAGTACTTC
cdr3_aa: CASSEAHSGGPQETQYF

v_call: TRBV25-1
j_call: TRBJ2-7
clone_size: medium-sized
d_call: NA
cdr3_nt: TGTGCCAGCAGTGATCAGGCGGGTACAAGTTCCTACGAGCAGTACTTC
cdr3_aa: CASSDQAGTSSYEQYF

v_call: TRBV9
j_call: TRBJ2-5
clone_size: NA
d_call: NA
cdr3_nt: TGTGCCAGCAGCGTAGGCGACACAGACCAAGAGACCCAGTACTTC
cdr3_aa: CASSVGDTDQETQYF

v_call: TRBV7-9
j_call: TRBJ2-7
clone_size: once
d_call: NA
cdr3_nt: TGTGCCAGCAGCTTAAGGGGTAGGCCCTACGAGCAGTACTTC
cdr3_aa: CASSLRGRPYEQYF

v_call: TRBV4-1
j_call: TRBJ1-2
clone_size: NA
d_call: TRBD1
cdr3_nt: TGCGCCAGCAGCCCCCGGACAGGGGAAGTGAGAACCTTC
cdr3_aa: CASSPRTGEVRTF

v_call: TRBV6-5
j_call: TRBJ1-4
clone_size: NA
d_call: NA
cdr3_nt: TGTGCCAGCAGTTCCCCCGGGGGCACTAATGAAAAACTGTTTTTT
cdr3_aa: CASSSPGGTNEKLFF

v_call: TRBV30
j_call: TRBJ2-1
clone_size: NA
d_call: TRBD1
cdr3_nt: TGTGCCTGGAGTGTCCCCGGGACAGGCCTCAATGAGCAGTTCTTC
cdr3_aa: CAWSVPGTGLNEQFF

v_call: TRBV19
j_call: TRBJ2-7
clone_size: NA
d_call: NA
cdr3_nt: TGTGCCAGTAGTATAGAAAGCACCTACGAGCAGTACTTC
cdr3_aa: CASSIESTYEQYF

v_call: TRBV5-4
j_call: TRBJ2-7
clone_size: NA
d_call: NA
cdr3_nt: TGTGCCAGCGGTAGATTGACTCCTACCTACGAGCAGTACTTC
cdr3_aa: CASGRLTPTYEQYF

v_call: TRBV14
j_call: TRBJ1-3
clone_size: NA
d_call: NA
cdr3_nt: TGTGCCAGCAGCCAGTGGCAGGATGGAAACACCATATATTTT
cdr3_aa: CASSQWQDGNTIYF

v_call: TRBV9
j_call: TRBJ2-3
clone_size: NA
d_call: TRBD2
cdr3_nt: TGTGCCAGCAGCGTAGAGTCTAGCGGGGGCGTCACAGATACGCAGTATTTT
cdr3_aa: CASSVESSGGVTDTQYF

v_call: TRBV7-8
j_call: TRBJ1-5
clone_size: NA
d_call: NA
cdr3_nt: TGTGCCAGCAGCTTAGGGGCTGGAAGGCCCCATCAGCCCCAGCATTTT
cdr3_aa: CASSLGAGRPHQPQHF

v_call: TRBV18
j_call: TRBJ2-2
clone_size: NA
d_call: NA
cdr3_nt: TGTGCCAGCTCACAGATTCCTCCGCCGAACACCGGGGAGCTGTTTTTT
cdr3_aa: CASSQIPPPNTGELFF

v_call: TRBV28
j_call: TRBJ2-1
clone_size: NA
d_call: TRBD1
cdr3_nt: TGTGCCAGCAGTGTCCCGGGACAGGGGTTGCAGTTCTTC
cdr3_aa: CASSVPGQGLQFF

v_call: TRBV7-9
j_call: TRBJ2-3
clone_size: NA
d_call: TRBD2
cdr3_nt: TGTGCCAGCAGCCTTCTAGCGGGGGGCTTCACAGATACGCAGTATTTT
cdr3_aa: CASSLLAGGFTDTQYF

v_call: TRBV7-7
j_call: TRBJ2-5
clone_size: NA
d_call: TRBD2
cdr3_nt: TGTGCTAGCAGCCCCAGAATCATGGCGGGGGGGCGAGAGACCCAGTACTTC
cdr3_aa: CASSPRIMAGGRETQYF

v_call: TRBV27
j_call: TRBJ1-4
clone_size: NA
d_call: TRBD1
cdr3_nt: TGTGCCAGCAGTTCCTCAGGGGGCGCCGATGAAAAACTGTTTTTT
cdr3_aa: CASSSSGGADEKLFF

v_call: TRBV7-3
j_call: TRBJ1-5
clone_size: NA
d_call: NA
cdr3_nt: TGTGCCAGCAGCTTATCAGGGGGCAATCAGCCCCAGCATTTT
cdr3_aa: CASSLSGGNQPQHF

v_call: TRBV6-1
j_call: TRBJ2-7
clone_size: NA
d_call: NA
cdr3_nt: TGTGCCAGCAGTGCCCGGGACTTCTCCTACGAGCAGTACTTC
cdr3_aa: CASSARDFSYEQYF

v_call: TRBV29-1
j_call: TRBJ2-7
clone_size: NA
d_call: NA
cdr3_nt: TGCAGCGTTCGCGTGGGGGGGGCCACCTACGAGCAGTACTTC
cdr3_aa: CSVRVGGATYEQYF

v_call: TRBV30
j_call: TRBJ2-5
clone_size: NA
d_call: TRBD2
cdr3_nt: TGTGCCTGGAGGGGACTGTCAGGACTAGCGGTGTACCAAGAGACCCAGTACTTC
cdr3_aa: CAWRGLSGLAVYQETQYF

v_call: TRBV5-6
j_call: TRBJ2-5
clone_size: NA
d_call: TRBD1
cdr3_nt: TGTGCCAGCAGCTTGGCGGGACAGAATTGGGAGACCCAGTACTTC
cdr3_aa: CASSLAGQNWETQYF